Following are 16 T cell receptor beta chains from one sample sequenced in a study of regulatory T cells in long-lasting Graves disease. According to the study, TCR beta libraries were built with iRepertoire HTBI primers and CDR3-region Arm-PCR. TCRdb used MiXCR to reprocess the multiplex PCR reads, holding one entry per CDR3 protein. The table has a few hundred thousand distinct CDR3 sequences, 23% seen once. Time point reported: persistent/refractory GD, antithyroid drugs over 5 years with positive TRAb. Following extraction of RNA from PBMCs, that RNA was used to make the TCR library. This sample comprised peripheral blood mononuclear cells (PBMCs), obtained when the disease was refractory, from a patient treated with antithyroid drugs. The receptors come from a female donor with Graves disease.

The V gene is TRBV6-5, the J gene TRBJ2-3; D not certain. Germline assignment: CDR1 MNHEY and CDR2 SVGAGI. The CDR3 runs to 12 residues. With 2 bases removed from V and 6 bases from J, the gap between germline ends came to 6 bases. The CDR3 coding sequence is TGTGCCAGCAGTTACGTTGGCGATACGCAGTATTTT. Protein product: CASSYVGDTQYF.

This clonotype has more than one count but fewer than ten. This chain links TRBV10-3 with TRBJ2-7, with TRBD1 identical over 9 bases. V shed 6 bases, J shed 2 bases, and the junction held 5 bases outside the gene matches. The CDR3 totals 14 residues. Germline CDR1 is ENHRY and CDR2 is SYGVKD. Here the CDR3 reads CAIRPGQGTYEQYF. The CDR3 region has the DNA TGTGCCATCAGACCGGGACAGGGAACCTACGAGCAGTACTTC.

This clonotype was seen many times. The chain recombines TRBV7-8 with TRBJ2-7; D is undetermined. Trimming pared 5 bases from V and 5 bases from J, leaving 16 bases between. The CDR3 is 14 amino acids. The germline gives CDR1 SGHVS, CDR2 FQNEAQ. CDR3 residues: CASSPRRFVDEQYF. The CDR3 coding sequence is TGTGCCAGCAGCCCCCGCAGGTTCGTAGACGAGCAGTACTTC. Full variable domain (rest looked up from reference TRBV7-8 and TRBJ2-7): GAGVSQSPRYKVAKRGQDVALRCDPISGHVSLFWYQQALGQGPEFLTYFQNEAQLDKSGLPSDRFFAERPEGSVSTLKIQRTQQEDSAVYLCASSPRRFVDEQYFGPGTRLTVT.

The CDR3 protein is CASSLRAGVGEKLFF. The CDR3 DNA reads as TGTGCCAGCAGTTTGAGGGCGGGGGTTGGTGAAAAACTGTTTTTT. V gene TRBV28 combines with J gene TRBJ1-4; a possible D gene is TRBD1 (5 bases). The length of the CDR3 is 15 residues. Germline V CDR1 and CDR2: MDHEN, SYDVKM. Trimming took off 3 bases at V and 7 bases at J, with 15 bases between the two ends.

Ten or more counts support this clonotype. The chain recombines TRBV7-2 with TRBJ2-1; the match to TRBD2 covers 8 bases. Germline V CDR1 and CDR2: SGHTA, FQGNSA. The CDR3 contains 14 residues. Germline trimming cut 2 bases from V and 6 bases from J; bases unmatched to any gene: 3. The CDR3 loop is CASSLQAGANEQFF. Written as DNA, the CDR3 is TGTGCCAGCAGCTTACAAGCGGGGGCCAATGAGCAGTTCTTC.

At least ten counts were recorded for this clonotype. The chain has TRBV18 and TRBJ1-1; D unclear. The CDR3 sequence is 15 residues long. CDR1 KGHSH and CDR2 LQKENI come from the germline V gene. V lost 0 bases and J 0 bases, leaving 8 bases between the germline ends. This chain's CDR3 is CASSPPVTMNTEAFF. The CDR3 DNA follows: TGTGCCAGCTCACCACCGGTAACGATGAACACTGAAGCTTTCTTT.

At least ten counts were recorded for this clonotype. The gene calls are TRBV20-1 and TRBJ2-4; TRBD2 matches 12 bases. CDR1 is DFQATT and CDR2 is SNEGSKA in the germline V gene (reference sequence). This CDR3 has 18 residues. CDR3 DNA: TGCAGCGCCAGACCCGAACGACTAGCGGGAGTTGGGGAAAACATTCAGTACTTC. The encoded protein is CSARPERLAGVGENIQYF.

This chain links TRBV20-1 with TRBJ1-5; perhaps TRBD1 as D (5 bases). Germline V CDR1 and CDR2: DFQATT, SNEGSKA (reference sequence). The CDR3 sequence is 15 residues long. Trimming removed 0 bases at V and 3 bases at J, with 12 bases between. CDR3 amino acids: CSAREFGRDNQPQHF. The DNA for the CDR3 is TGCAGTGCTAGAGAGTTTGGCAGGGACAATCAGCCCCAGCATTTT.

This clonotype was recorded a few times. This sequence joins TRBV7-9 and TRBJ1-1, with 7 positions matching TRBD1. After removal of 2 bases from V and 6 bases from J, the junction contained 9 bases not matched to a gene. The V gene's germline CDR1 is SEHNR and CDR2 FQNEAQ (reference sequence). The CDR3 has 15 residues. DNA for the CDR3: TGTGCCAGCAGCTTAAGGGAACAGGGGTACGCTGAAGCTTTCTTT. Protein: CASSLREQGYAEAFF.

This clonotype was seen only a few times. The V gene is TRBV6-1, the J gene TRBJ2-3, with 8 bases lining up with TRBD2. CDR1 and CDR2 (germline): MNHNS, SASEGT. V dropped 7 bases and J dropped 4; count of bases not matched to a gene: 10. This CDR3 region has 15 residues. CDR3 sequence reads: CASTAGTSAPDTQYF. CDR3 nucleotides: TGTGCCAGCACCGCCGGGACTAGTGCGCCAGATACGCAGTATTTT.

This clonotype was seen more than once but under ten times. This chain connects TRBV20-1 to TRBJ2-2; TRBD1 might be the D (6 bases). Germline assignment: CDR1 DFQATT and CDR2 SNEGSKA (reference sequence). V was cut by 0 bases and J by 4 bases, with 15 bases left in between. There are 16 residues in the CDR3. CDR3 nucleotide sequence: TGCAGTGCTAGAGAGACCCCCGGGACACTCACCGGGGAGCTGTTTTTT. Residues: CSARETPGTLTGELFF.

Many counts were recorded for this clonotype. The CDR3 loop is CASSMLQETQYF. DNA of the CDR3: TGTGCCAGCAGTATGTTGCAAGAGACCCAGTACTTC. This chain links TRBV12-3 or TRBV12-4 with TRBJ2-5; D gene uncertain. With 5 bases removed from V and 2 bases from J, the gap between germline ends came to 6 bases. The CDR3 runs to 12 residues.

Turning to this clonotype: Possible read error: a much larger clone is one base away. The chain has TRBV15 and TRBJ2-7; unclear D gene. Germline CDR1 reads LNHNV; CDR2 reads YYDKDF (reference sequence). This CDR3 region has 15 residues. For the CDR3, the DNA is TGTGCCACCAGCAGAGACGGCGGCAGCTCCTACGGGCAGTACTTC. It is translated as CATSRDGGSSYGQYF.

The chain is built from TRBV25-1 and TRBJ1-2; 10 positions match TRBD1. The trim removed 4 bases at V and 5 bases at J, leaving 4 bases unmatched. Germline CDR1 MGHDK, CDR2 SYGVNS. CDR3 length equals 14 residues. CDR3 region: CASSGGTGVYGYTF. The CDR3 bases are TGTGCCAGCAGTGGTGGGACAGGGGTTTATGGCTACACCTTC.

There are a few counts of this clonotype. V gene TRBV18 combines with J gene TRBJ2-2; TRBD2 aligns across 10 bases. The germline CDR1 and CDR2 sequences are KGHSH and LQKENI. This CDR3 comprises 15 residues. The V gene end was trimmed by 6 bases and the J gene end by 3 bases; junction bases not matched to a gene: 4. CDR3 sequence (DNA): TGTGCCAGCTCGCTACTAGCGGGACACACCGGGGAGCTGTTTTTT. Its translation: CASSLLAGHTGELFF.

The V and J genes are TRBV9 and TRBJ2-2; D is unclear. V lost 4 bases, J lost 4 bases, and 14 bases lay in between. Germline lookup yields CDR1 SGDLS and CDR2 YYNGEE. The CDR3 loop spans 15 amino acids. As DNA, the CDR3 is TGTGCCAGCAGCCCCCACTCGGATCTCACCGGGGAGCTGTTTTTT. Translation gives CASSPHSDLTGELFF. Looking up the rest from reference TRBV9 and TRBJ2-2 gives the full variable domain: DSGVTQTPKHLITATGQRVTLRCSPRSGDLSVYWYQQSLDQGLQFLIQYYNGEERAKGNILERFSAQQFPDLHSELNLSSLELGDSALYFCASSPHSDLTGELFFGEGSRLTVL.